This T cell receptor (beta chain) came from a study of blood T cell repertoires in COVID-19. TCRdb keeps only in-frame clones here, not all; method: immunoSEQ multiplex PCR. The data hold around 480,000 clones, with about 90% observed a single time. There are 13 residues in the CDR3. From germline, CDR1 is KGHSH and CDR2 LQKENI. With 1 base removed from V and 6 bases from J, the gap between germline ends came to 10 bases. The chain is built from TRBV18 and TRBJ2-7; perhaps TRBD2 as D (6 bases). Input material: PBMCs or T cells enriched from blood (not recorded which). The sequence came from a woman aged 18-29 years who had recovered from COVID-19. CDR3 protein: CASSPRAEGEQYF. DNA for the CDR3: TGTGCCAGCTCACCACGAGCGGAGGGCGAGCAGTACTTC.